The clone carrying this T cell receptor beta chain came up a few times. Germline lookup yields CDR1 LNHDA and CDR2 SQIVND (reference sequence). Trimming pared 3 bases from V and 0 bases from J, leaving 12 bases between. The CDR3 has 15 residues. The source of the sample is a study of patients and donors after allogeneic stem cell transplantation. TCRdb re-derived calls from the RT-PCR reads in MiXCR, one entry per CDR3 protein. The data contain fewer than 500,000 distinct CDR3 sequences, 16% of them seen just once; the ten biggest clones take up about 7%. The genes are TRBV19 and TRBJ2-7; maybe TRBD2 (6 bases). The sequencing sample was made of blood, either unsorted or a sorted T cell fraction (not recorded which). The sequence came from a human donor who was either an allogeneic HSCT recipient or a stem cell or donor lymphocyte infusion donor (not recorded which). It is not recorded whose cells these are; they may come from a transplant donor. CDR3: CASSINPGGSYEQYF. For the CDR3, the DNA is TGTGCCAGTAGTATCAATCCCGGGGGCTCCTACGAGCAGTACTTC.